Below, 29 T cell receptor beta chains from the same sample are listed, as sequenced in a study of T-cell reconstitution after alpha-beta-depleted transplantation in children. TCRbeta library preparation incorporated unique molecular identifiers. TCRdb independently ran MiXCR on the PCR reads; one entry per CDR3 protein. Of around 700,000 distinct CDR3 sequences listed, roughly 14% are singletons. The material was PBMCs, obtained before TCRalphabeta/CD19-depleted stem cell transplant. The receptors come from a girl aged 2-10 years with congenital amegakaryocytic thrombocytopenia, due to receive a stem cell transplant.

V gene TRBV5-1 combines with J gene TRBJ2-7; TRBD2 matches at 7 bases. V trimming: 6 bases; J trimming: 0 bases; junction bases outside the gene matches: 6. The CDR3 sequence is 14 residues long. Germline assignment: CDR1 SGHRS and CDR2 YFSETQ. The CDR3, as DNA: TGCGCCAGCAAATCCGGACTAGTCTCCTACGAGCAGTACTTC. Amino acid sequence: CASKSGLVSYEQYF.

Ten or more counts support this clonotype. The J gene is TRBJ2-7, the V gene TRBV10-3; 9 bases fit TRBD1. The CDR3 runs 17 residues. From germline, CDR1 is ENHRY and CDR2 SYGVKD. The V and J ends lost 6 bases and 3 bases, in that order; junction bases with no gene match: 15. Written as DNA, the CDR3 is TGTGCCATCAGCGAGCCGCGATCCGGGACAGGGATCTACGAGCAGTACTTC. Amino acids: CAISEPRSGTGIYEQYF.

This clonotype was counted a few times. The chain employs TRBV2 and TRBJ1-5; the D gene is possibly TRBD1 (5 bases). V gave up 7 bases and J gave up 4 bases, with 14 bases separating them. Germline lookup yields CDR1 SNHLY and CDR2 FYNNEI. The CDR3 has 14 amino acids. The CDR3 loop is CASTSQGQNQPQHF. CDR3 DNA sequence: TGTGCCAGCACCAGCCAGGGCCAGAATCAGCCCCAGCATTTT.

CDR3 sequence (DNA): TGTGCCAGCAGCGTAGGTCCTCGGCTGGGGGAGCAGTACTTC. Its translation is CASSVGPRLGEQYF. The V and J genes are TRBV9 and TRBJ2-7, with D unclear. The ends were cut back, 0 bases at V and 7 bases at J, with 14 bases in the middle. From germline, CDR1 is SGDLS and CDR2 YYNGEE. The CDR3 sequence is 14 residues long.

The CDR3 DNA is TGTGCCAGCAGCTCCCGGGCCGCTAGCGGGATCTACGAGCAGTACTTC. Translation: CASSSRAASGIYEQYF. This chain links TRBV11-2 with TRBJ2-7; 9 bases line up with TRBD2. The V gene end was trimmed by 4 bases and the J gene end by 3 bases; junction bases not matched to a gene: 10. Germline values: CDR1 SGHAT, CDR2 FQNNGV. The CDR3 extends over 16 amino acids.

V is TRBV7-2 and J is TRBJ2-7; 7 bases agree with TRBD1. The germline gives CDR1 SGHTA, CDR2 FQGNSA. The CDR3 is made up of 13 amino acids. V was clipped by 8 bases and J by 5 bases; unmatched bases: 9. The CDR3: CASGVDRVDEQYF. The CDR3 nucleotides read TGTGCCAGCGGGGTAGACAGGGTCGACGAGCAGTACTTC.

This clonotype was picked up a small number of times. This chain links TRBV4-1 with TRBJ1-2; D is unresolved. Germline CDR1 reads MGHRA; CDR2 reads YSYEKL. This CDR3 spans 16 amino acids. V was trimmed by 4 bases and J by 1 base, leaving 16 bases between them. CDR3 loop: CASSPPDRANNYGYTF. For the CDR3, the DNA is TGCGCCAGCAGCCCACCTGATAGAGCCAATAACTATGGCTACACCTTC.

In its sample, this clonotype was seen a few times. V gene TRBV12-3 or TRBV12-4 combines with J gene TRBJ2-1, with TRBD2 identical over 8 bases. Unmatched junction bases numbered 6, after V lost 6 bases and J lost 5 bases. The CDR3 runs 14 residues. CDR3 sequence reads: CASRQTSEDNEQFF. The CDR3 DNA sequence: TGTGCCAGCAGGCAGACTAGCGAAGACAATGAGCAGTTCTTC.

V gene TRBV20-1 combines with J gene TRBJ2-3, with D perhaps TRBD1 or TRBD2 (5 bases each). The V end lost 2 bases, the J end lost 2 bases, and 29 bases lay between the germline ends. Germline CDR1 DFQATT, CDR2 SNEGSKA (reference sequence). The CDR3 contains 20 residues. CDR3 coding DNA: TGCAGTGCTAGATGGGATCGAGCAACTCATCGAGGGGCAAACACAGATACGCAGTATTTT. Translation: CSARWDRATHRGANTDTQYF.

This chain uses TRBV6-1 with TRBJ2-7; 10 bases fit TRBD2. V trimming: 7 bases; J trimming: 6 bases; junction bases outside the gene matches: 12. This CDR3 has 15 residues. Germline CDR1 is MNHNS and CDR2 is SASEGT. As DNA, the CDR3 is TGTGCCAGCAACCCCGCGGCTAGCGGGAGCGGCGAGCAGTACTTC. This codes for CASNPAASGSGEQYF.

The J gene is TRBJ2-7, the V gene TRBV27; TRBD1 matches at 7 bases. Germline lookup yields CDR1 MNHEY and CDR2 SMNVEV (reference sequence). CDR3 size: 15 residues. Germline trimming cut 1 base from V and 4 bases from J; bases unmatched to any gene: 7. CDR3 DNA: TGTGCCAGCAGTTTATATGGGGACAGCAGTTACGAGCAGTACTTC. This codes for CASSLYGDSSYEQYF.

V and J are TRBV5-1 and TRBJ2-2; D is unresolved. V lost 4 bases and J 5 bases, leaving 9 bases between the germline ends. The CDR3 consists of 13 residues. CDR1 SGHRS and CDR2 YFSETQ come from the germline V gene. The chain's CDR3 is CASSPFGTGELFF. CDR3 coding DNA: TGCGCCAGCAGCCCCTTTGGGACCGGGGAGCTGTTTTTT.

This clonotype was found a few times. This chain joins TRBV7-2 and TRBJ2-3, with D possibly TRBD2 on 5 matching bases. Trimming shortened V by 4 bases and J by 3 bases, and 14 bases separated the two germline ends. Germline V gene sequence: CDR1 SGHTA, CDR2 FQGNSA. The CDR3 length is 15 residues. CDR3 loop: CASSSLALMTDTQYF. CDR3 DNA sequence: TGTGCCAGCAGCTCCCTAGCCCTTATGACAGATACGCAGTATTTT.

The chain employs TRBV5-1 and TRBJ2-1; no reliable D call. The germline V gene has CDR1 SGHRS and CDR2 YFSETQ. V was pared by 0 bases and J by 8 bases, with 9 bases between. CDR3 length: 13 amino acids. CDR3 residues: CASSLEAQDEQFF. The DNA of the CDR3 is TGCGCCAGCAGCTTGGAGGCGCAGGATGAGCAGTTCTTC.

This clonotype has a count of ten or more. The chain combines TRBV15 with TRBJ2-5; D unresolved. Between the trimmed V and J ends, which lost 1 base and 1 base, there was a span of 10 bases. The CDR3 is 15 amino acids. Germline CDR1 reads LNHNV; CDR2 reads YYDKDF (reference sequence). The CDR3, as DNA: TGTGCCACCAGCAGAGTGCAGGATCGCCAAGAGACCCAGTACTTC. Residues: CATSRVQDRQETQYF.

This rearrangement joins TRBV11-2 to TRBJ2-1; the D is unclear. V gave up 0 bases and J gave up 12 bases, with 18 bases separating them. This CDR3 contains 15 residues. Germline V gene sequence: CDR1 SGHAT, CDR2 FQNNGV. The DNA for the CDR3 is TGTGCCAGCAGCTTAGATAGAAGGGATGTGAAGGGGCAGTTCTTC. As protein: CASSLDRRDVKGQFF.

There are many counts of this clonotype. The chain joins TRBV28 to TRBJ2-7, with 10 bases aligning to TRBD2. Looked up from germline, CDR1 is MDHEN and CDR2 is SYDVKM. With V trimmed by 8 bases and J by 0 bases, 7 bases remained unmatched. This CDR3 has 15 amino acids. The CDR3 DNA sequence: TGTGCCAGCCTATACCGGACTAGCGGCTCCTACGAGCAGTACTTC. This translates into CASLYRTSGSYEQYF.

This clonotype has a handful of counts. V is TRBV20-1 and J is TRBJ2-3; 12 nucleotides match TRBD2. The CDR3 contains 16 residues. Germline-derived CDR1 and CDR2 are DFQATT and SNEGSKA (reference sequence). V was pared by 3 bases and J by 4 bases, with 8 bases of the junction left unmatched. The chain's CDR3 is CSASKLAGGPADTQYF. The CDR3 nucleotides read TGCAGTGCTAGTAAGCTAGCGGGAGGGCCCGCAGATACGCAGTATTTT.

This clonotype was observed at least ten times. The chain uses TRBV7-6 and TRBJ2-1, with 8 bases that match TRBD2. Germline V lookup: CDR1 SGHVS, CDR2 FNYEAQ. Unmatched junction bases numbered 8, after V lost 5 bases and J lost 5 bases. The length of the CDR3 is 15 residues. The CDR3 sequence: CASSARLAWNNEQFF. CDR3 DNA sequence: TGTGCCAGCAGCGCAAGACTAGCGTGGAACAATGAGCAGTTCTTC.

This clonotype has a handful of counts. V gene TRBV7-2 combines with J gene TRBJ2-3; the D is unclear. The length of the CDR3 is 12 residues. V lost 7 bases and J 7 bases, leaving 12 bases between the germline ends. Germline V gene data show CDR1 as SGHTA and CDR2 as FQGNSA. CDR3 in DNA: TGTGCCAGCACCGGTAGTCGAAATACGCAGTATTTT. Amino acids: CASTGSRNTQYF.

This clonotype has ten or more counts. V gene TRBV5-1 combines with J gene TRBJ1-1; possible D gene TRBD1, 5 bases. Looked up from germline, CDR1 is SGHRS and CDR2 is YFSETQ. Trimming shortened V by 0 bases and J by 7 bases, and 16 bases separated the two germline ends. The CDR3 runs to 15 residues. CDR3: CASSLAGTPLGEAFF. CDR3 nucleotides: TGCGCCAGCAGCTTGGCCGGGACGCCCCTAGGTGAAGCTTTCTTT. Based on the CDR3 plus reference TRBV5-1 and TRBJ1-1, the full variable domain is KAGVTQTPRYLIKTRGQQVTLSCSPISGHRSVSWYQQTPGQGLQFLFEYFSETQRNKGNFPGRFSGRQFSNSRSEMNVSTLELGDSALYLCASSLAGTPLGEAFFGQGTRLTVV.

This clonotype has just a few counts. The chain couples TRBV12-3 or TRBV12-4 to TRBJ1-1, with 9 bases fitting TRBD1. Trimming at V came to 3 bases and at J to 3 bases, leaving 8 bases not matched to a gene. The CDR3 spans 16 residues. The CDR3 nucleotides are TGTGCCAGCAGTTTTCTCCGGGACAGGGACCACACTGAAGCTTTCTTT. As protein: CASSFLRDRDHTEAFF.

The sample holds many counts of this clonotype. The gene calls are TRBV19 and TRBJ1-1; possibly TRBD1 for D (5 bases). This CDR3 contains 15 residues. Germline CDR1 is LNHDA and CDR2 is SQIVND (reference sequence). With 4 bases removed from V and 1 base from J, the gap between germline ends came to 13 bases. For the CDR3, the DNA is TGTGCCAGTAGTACCCGACAGCGGAAGAACACTGAAGCTTTCTTT. This gives the protein CASSTRQRKNTEAFF.

The chain has TRBV28 and TRBJ2-5; 8 nucleotides line up with TRBD2. The J segment lost 4 bases and the V segment lost 5 bases, leaving 9 bases of the junction unmatched. This CDR3 is built from 15 residues. Germline CDR1 and CDR2: MDHEN and SYDVKM. The CDR3 is CASSPTAGTRETQYF. The CDR3 DNA reads TGTGCCAGCAGTCCTACAGCCGGGACTAGAGAGACCCAGTACTTC.

This clonotype occurred a few times. The chain carries TRBV12-3 or TRBV12-4 and TRBJ2-1; D may be TRBD2 (5 bases). The CDR3 extends over 16 amino acids. V shed 5 bases and J shed 0 bases, with 14 bases lying between them. CDR3 coding DNA: TGTGCCAGCAGTCCGGACTGGGCACGCTCCTACAATGAGCAGTTCTTC. Its translation: CASSPDWARSYNEQFF.

This clonotype was picked up many times. The chain has TRBV5-1 and TRBJ2-3; 8 nucleotides line up with TRBD1. This CDR3 region has 16 residues. CDR1 and CDR2 (germline): SGHRS, YFSETQ. V shed 4 bases and J 0 bases; nucleotides not matched to a gene: 7. The CDR3 reads CASSIQGEVSTDTQYF. The DNA for the CDR3 is TGCGCCAGCAGCATACAGGGGGAGGTTAGCACAGATACGCAGTATTTT. The entire variable domain, with the rest obtained from reference TRBV5-1 and TRBJ2-3, is as follows: KAGVTQTPRYLIKTRGQQVTLSCSPISGHRSVSWYQQTPGQGLQFLFEYFSETQRNKGNFPGRFSGRQFSNSRSEMNVSTLELGDSALYLCASSIQGEVSTDTQYFGPGTRLTVL.

This clonotype was observed many times. CDR3 sequence (DNA): TGCAGCGTTGGTCCTCTAGCGGGAAAAGAGACCCAGTACTTC. Its protein product is CSVGPLAGKETQYF. The V gene is TRBV29-1, the J gene TRBJ2-5; TRBD2 matches at 9 bases. CDR3 size: 14 residues. The germline V gene has CDR1 SQVTM and CDR2 ANQGSEA. The J segment lost 3 bases and the V segment lost 4 bases, leaving 6 bases of the junction unmatched.

In its sample, this clonotype was seen many times. The rearrangement links TRBV10-3 to TRBJ2-2; D possibly corresponds to TRBD2 (6 bases). This CDR3 spans 14 amino acids. Looked up from germline, CDR1 is ENHRY and CDR2 is SYGVKD. Deletions cut 6 bases from V and 0 bases from J, with 8 bases between. Here the CDR3 DNA reads TGTGCCATCAGCGGGAGCGCGAACACCGGGGAGCTGTTTTTT. Translated: CAISGSANTGELFF.

At least ten counts were recorded for this clonotype. The chain is built from TRBV7-2 and TRBJ2-5; 11 bases align to TRBD2. V was pared by 3 bases and J by 7 bases, with 4 bases of the junction left unmatched. CDR3 size: 14 residues. Germline V gene lookup returns CDR1 SGHTA and CDR2 FQGNSA. CDR3 sequence (DNA): TGTGCCAGCAGCTTCACTAGCGGGAGCGCGACCCAGTACTTC. It is translated as CASSFTSGSATQYF.